The 22 T cell receptor beta chains below come from one sample, sequenced in a study of type 1 regulatory T cells. TCRdb re-called the reads through MiXCR, storing one row per CDR3 protein. The sample lists about 62,000 distinct CDR3 sequences; less than 70% were seen once. Their cognate antigens are unknown. The source material was cultured non-Tr1 T cells, either the whole culture or a sorted T cell fraction (not recorded which). Source of these receptors: a human donor in good health.

In DNA form, the CDR3 reads TGTGCCAGCGCGGGGACACACCAAGAGACCCAGTACTTC. This encodes CASAGTHQETQYF. The rearrangement joins TRBV7-2 to TRBJ2-5; D possibly uses TRBD1 or TRBD2 (6 bases each). The germline V gene encodes CDR1 SGHTA and CDR2 FQGNSA. V lost 8 bases and J 0 bases, leaving 10 bases between the germline ends. The length of the CDR3 is 13 residues.

This clonotype was recorded a few times. This rearrangement joins TRBV4-1 to TRBJ1-1; TRBD1 matches at 8 bases. Germline loops: CDR1 MGHRA, CDR2 YSYEKL. The V segment lost 4 bases and the J segment 1 base; nucleotides outside the gene matches: 8. CDR3 size: 16 residues. CDR3 amino acids: CASSRSPGGANTEAFF. The CDR3 DNA is TGCGCCAGCAGCCGGAGCCCAGGGGGCGCGAACACTGAAGCTTTCTTT.

This clonotype was seen once. The chain joins TRBV14 to TRBJ2-6, with D unclear. Germline assignment: CDR1 SGHDN and CDR2 FVKESK. The CDR3 spans 16 residues. V lost 3 bases and J 4 bases, leaving 13 bases between the germline ends. The CDR3 loop reads CASSHTRLAGANVLTF. CDR3 bases: TGTGCCAGCAGCCATACTCGTCTGGCCGGGGCCAACGTCCTGACTTTC.

V usage is TRBV5-4 and J usage is TRBJ2-3, with a possible D match to TRBD2 (7 bases). Trimming stripped 4 bases from V and 4 bases from J, with 13 bases between. The CDR3 is made up of 14 amino acids. Germline CDR1 reads SGHNT; CDR2 reads YYREEE (reference sequence). CDR3 sequence: CASSTRGGPDTQYF. In DNA form, the CDR3 reads TGTGCCAGCAGCACAAGGGGGGGTCCAGATACGCAGTATTTT.

This rearrangement joins TRBV12-3 or TRBV12-4 to TRBJ2-3; 12 bases map to TRBD2. This CDR3 has 17 amino acids. The V gene end was trimmed by 1 base and the J gene end by 6 bases; junction bases not matched to a gene: 8. The CDR3, as DNA: TGTGCCAGCAGTTTAGGGGGGCTAGCGGGAGGGCCGGATACGCAGTATTTT. This sequence encodes CASSLGGLAGGPDTQYF.

This clonotype is labeled as medium-sized (0.01 to 0.1%). CDR3 bases: TGCAGTGCCACACCCCAGGGCTCCTACGAGCAGTACTTC. It codes for CSATPQGSYEQYF. This chain joins TRBV20-1 and TRBJ2-7, with D perhaps TRBD1 (5 bases). CDR1 DFQATT and CDR2 SNEGSKA come from the germline V gene (reference sequence). The CDR3 loop spans 13 amino acids. V lost 6 bases and J lost 0, with 12 bases in between.

This clonotype was seen only a few times. This chain uses TRBV15 with TRBJ2-3, with TRBD2 identical over 14 bases. The CDR3 contains 17 residues. Germline CDR1 LNHNV, CDR2 YYDKDF (reference sequence). The junction had 7 bases not matched to a gene; V was cut back by 5 bases and J by 3 bases. The CDR3 DNA sequence: TGTGCCACCAGCGCCGGGACTAGCGGGAGTCTAACAGATACGCAGTATTTT. Translating gives CATSAGTSGSLTDTQYF.

The rearrangement joins TRBV15 to TRBJ2-3, with D perhaps matching TRBD1 (5 bases). The germline V gene encodes CDR1 LNHNV and CDR2 YYDKDF (reference sequence). Trimming stripped 0 bases from V and 4 bases from J, with 8 bases between. This CDR3 has 14 residues. The CDR3 sequence is CATSRDRASDTQYF. In DNA form, the CDR3 reads TGTGCCACCAGCAGAGACAGGGCTTCAGATACGCAGTATTTT.

This clonotype was seen only once. The chain's CDR3 is CASSLLIDSTDTQYF. For the CDR3, the DNA is TGTGCCAGCAGCCTCCTGATCGACAGCACAGATACGCAGTATTTT. The V call is TRBV6-5, the J call TRBJ2-3, with unresolved D. Germline assignment: CDR1 MNHEY and CDR2 SVGAGI. The CDR3 loop spans 15 amino acids. The germline V and J ends were trimmed by 6 bases and 0 bases, with 13 bases remaining between them.

The chain couples TRBV2 to TRBJ2-5; weak D call: TRBD2 (6 bases). Germline CDR1 reads SNHLY; CDR2 reads FYNNEI. The CDR3 covers 14 residues. Deletions cut 10 bases from V and 1 base from J, with 16 bases between. The CDR3 bases are TGTGCCACCCAGACGTTTAGCGGCCAAGAGACCCAGTACTTC. Translating gives CATQTFSGQETQYF.

The V gene is TRBV5-1, the J gene TRBJ2-3; 7 bases are shared with TRBD1. Germline V gene data show CDR1 as SGHRS and CDR2 as YFSETQ. After removal of 4 bases from V and 3 bases from J, the junction contained 11 bases not matched to a gene. This CDR3 has 16 amino acids. The CDR3 nucleotides read TGCGCCAGCAGCGAAGACAGGGCCTTCGGGACAGATACGCAGTATTTT. It yields the protein CASSEDRAFGTDTQYF.

The genes are TRBV10-3 and TRBJ2-5, with no clear D. The V and J ends lost 3 bases and 3 bases respectively, with 8 bases between them. The CDR3 loop spans 13 amino acids. Germline CDR1 ENHRY, CDR2 SYGVKD. The CDR3 DNA reads as TGTGCCATCAGTGATGTTGCGGAAGAGACCCAGTACTTC. It specifies CAISDVAEETQYF.

CDR3 nucleotide sequence: TGCGCCAGCAGCGGTGACAGTCCCTCTTCCTACAATGAGCAGTTCTTC. This codes for CASSGDSPSSYNEQFF. This chain joins TRBV10-1 and TRBJ2-1, with TRBD1 as a possible D gene (5 bases). The germline V gene has CDR1 WNHNN and CDR2 SYGVQD (reference sequence). Trimming took off 6 bases at V and 1 base at J, with 16 bases between the two ends. This CDR3 spans 16 amino acids.

A few counts support this clonotype. Written as DNA, the CDR3 is TGTGCCAGCAGACCACTGACAGGTCTCGGTGGTGAAGCTTTCTTT. This encodes CASRPLTGLGGEAFF. The chain uses TRBV6-5 and TRBJ1-1; D may be TRBD1 (6 bases). CDR1 MNHEY and CDR2 SVGAGI come from the germline V gene. Trimming left V 6 bases short and J 7 bases short, with 21 bases between. The CDR3 is 15 amino acids.

The CDR3 is CASSLPVSYEQYF. The CDR3 coding sequence is TGTGCCAGCAGTTTACCGGTCTCCTACGAGCAGTACTTC. The chain carries TRBV12-3 or TRBV12-4 and TRBJ2-7; no reliable D call. Trimming pared 2 bases from V and 0 bases from J, leaving 5 bases between. There are 13 residues in the CDR3.

This clonotype showed up just a few times. The chain couples TRBV20-1 to TRBJ1-2; TRBD1 matches at 8 bases. This CDR3 spans 13 amino acids. The V gene end was trimmed by 2 bases and the J gene end by 6 bases; junction bases not matched to a gene: 5. The germline V gene encodes CDR1 DFQATT and CDR2 SNEGSKA (reference sequence). CDR3 DNA: TGCAGTGCTAGACCGGACAGGGAAGATGGCTACACCTTC. Encoded protein: CSARPDREDGYTF.

This clonotype was observed at least ten times. The genes are TRBV6-1 and TRBJ2-3; D might be TRBD1 (6 bases). The germline V gene has CDR1 MNHNS and CDR2 SASEGT. The CDR3 contains 12 residues. With 8 bases removed from V and 3 bases from J, the gap between germline ends came to 9 bases. CDR3 DNA sequence: TGTGCCAGCTACGACAGGACAGATACGCAGTATTTT. As protein: CASYDRTDTQYF.

This CDR3 reads CASSQEAVSYNEQFF. The DNA of the CDR3 is TGTGCCAGCAGCCAAGAAGCGGTCTCCTACAATGAGCAGTTCTTC. This sequence joins TRBV7-6 and TRBJ2-1; possible D gene TRBD2, 5 bases. V lost 5 bases, J lost 0 bases, and 11 bases lay in between. Germline CDR1 is SGHVS and CDR2 is FNYEAQ. This CDR3 has 15 residues.

This rearrangement joins TRBV30 to TRBJ2-7; a weak D match, TRBD1 (5 bases). V was cut by 5 bases and J by 2 bases, with 10 bases left in between. The germline gives CDR1 GTSNPN, CDR2 SVGIG (reference sequence). The CDR3 runs to 12 residues. The CDR3 here is CAWETDTYEQYF. Written as DNA, the CDR3 is TGTGCCTGGGAGACAGATACCTACGAGCAGTACTTC.

The chain recombines TRBV6-5 with TRBJ2-3; TRBD2 matches 15 bases. Germline trimming cut 4 bases from V and 4 bases from J; bases unmatched to any gene: 3. CDR1 is MNHEY and CDR2 is SVGAGI in the germline V gene. The CDR3 runs 16 residues. CDR3 in amino acids: CASSFRTSGRADTQYF. CDR3 in DNA: TGTGCCAGCAGTTTTCGGACTAGCGGGAGGGCAGATACGCAGTATTTT.

This chain uses TRBV20-1 with TRBJ2-3, with 8 positions matching TRBD2. Per the germline V gene, CDR1 is DFQATT and CDR2 is SNEGSKA (reference sequence). V shed 7 bases and J 0 bases; nucleotides not matched to a gene: 15. This CDR3 spans 17 amino acids. CDR3 nucleotides: TGCAGTGTCCGACCTCGACGGCGGGAGGCTAGCACAGATACGCAGTATTTT. Translation gives CSVRPRRREASTDTQYF.

The chain links TRBV9 to TRBJ2-6; unclear D gene. Germline CDR1 is SGDLS and CDR2 is YYNGEE. This CDR3 comprises 14 residues. Trimming pared 4 bases from V and 0 bases from J, leaving 5 bases between. CDR3 region: CASSPHSGANVLTF. The CDR3 coding sequence is TGTGCCAGCAGCCCTCACTCTGGGGCCAACGTCCTGACTTTC.